Following are 21 T cell receptor beta chains from one sample sequenced in a study of T cell responses to AZD1222 COVID-19 vaccine. Produced via immunoSEQ multiplex PCR; TCRdb's table is partial and in-frame only. The sample carries about 130,000 clones, roughly 89% recorded once. The source material was peripheral blood, sampled on day 0 of AZD1222 vaccination. These receptors were obtained from an adult in good health.

The rearrangement uses TRBV6-1 and TRBJ2-7; TRBD1 is a possible D gene (6 bases). The germline gives CDR1 MNHNS, CDR2 SASEGT. The length of the CDR3 is 14 residues. Trimming cost V 3 bases and J 4 bases, with 13 bases left between them. The CDR3, as DNA: TGTGCCAGCAGTGAGGGTCAGGGGATATACGAGCAGTACTTC. It encodes CASSEGQGIYEQYF.

The chain uses TRBV30 and TRBJ2-6, with 8 bases identical to TRBD1. Germline V gene sequence: CDR1 GTSNPN, CDR2 SVGIG (reference sequence). The J segment lost 4 bases and the V segment lost 0 bases, leaving 11 bases of the junction unmatched. The CDR3 sequence is 18 residues long. The CDR3 is CAWSVGGRGRAGANVLTF. In DNA form, the CDR3 reads TGTGCCTGGAGTGTAGGGGGCAGGGGGCGCGCAGGGGCCAACGTCCTGACTTTC.

The V gene is TRBV7-9, the J gene TRBJ1-2; D is perhaps TRBD1 (5 bases). V lost 3 bases and J lost 6, with 8 bases in between. Germline V gives CDR1 SEHNR, CDR2 FQNEAQ (reference sequence). The length of the CDR3 is 12 residues. In DNA, the CDR3 is TGTGCCAGCAGCTTCTCCAGGGATGGCTACACCTTC. This codes for CASSFSRDGYTF.

This clone was found a few times. The V call is TRBV5-4, the J call TRBJ2-2; 10 nucleotides agree with TRBD1. The J segment lost 6 bases and the V segment lost 10 bases, leaving 6 bases of the junction unmatched. The length of the CDR3 is 13 residues. Germline CDR1 SGHNT, CDR2 YYREEE (reference sequence). For the CDR3, the DNA is TGTGCCGCCGGGACAGGGGTCGCCGGGGAGCTGTTTTTT. Its protein product is CAAGTGVAGELFF. Supplemented by reference TRBV5-4 and TRBJ2-2, the full variable domain reads ETGVTQSPTHLIKTRGQQVTLRCSSQSGHNTVSWYQQALGQGPQFIFQYYREEENGRGNFPPRFSGLQFPNYSSELNVNALELDDSALYLCAAGTGVAGELFFGEGSRLTVL.

This clone was observed a single time. This chain connects TRBV5-1 to TRBJ1-2, with D unresolved. Trimming removed 0 bases at V and 8 bases at J, with 8 bases between. This CDR3 contains 12 residues. Per the germline V gene, CDR1 is SGHRS and CDR2 is YFSETQ. CDR3 in amino acids: CASSLEGSGYTF. CDR3 coding DNA: TGCGCCAGCAGCTTGGAAGGATCGGGCTACACCTTC.

V and J are TRBV19 and TRBJ1-2, with D perhaps matching TRBD1 (6 bases). CDR3 size: 12 residues. The V end was cut by 6 bases, the J end by 4 bases, with 9 bases between. Germline loops: CDR1 LNHDA, CDR2 SQIVND (reference sequence). CDR3 coding DNA: TGTGCCAGTAGCCAGGGGATCTATGGCTACACCTTC. Translated, it gives CASSQGIYGYTF. The complete variable domain, with remaining parts taken from reference TRBV19 and TRBJ1-2, reads DGGITQSPKYLFRKEGQNVTLSCEQNLNHDAMYWYRQDPGQGLRLIYYSQIVNDFQKGDIAEGYSVSREKKESFPLTVTSAQKNPTAFYLCASSQGIYGYTFGSGTRLTVV.

This clone was seen once. This chain uses TRBV5-4 with TRBJ1-2; D remains unclear. The germline V and J ends were trimmed by 4 bases and 3 bases, with 16 bases remaining between them. The CDR3 contains 15 residues. CDR1 is SGHNT, CDR2 YYREEE, per germline (reference sequence). CDR3 residues: CASSPTGSGDYGYTF. For the CDR3, the DNA is TGTGCCAGCAGCCCCACCGGGAGCGGAGACTATGGCTACACCTTC.

The genes are TRBV28 and TRBJ2-5; D call uncertain. The ends were cut back, 8 bases at V and 8 bases at J, with 12 bases in the middle. This CDR3 comprises 11 residues. The germline gives CDR1 MDHEN, CDR2 SYDVKM. CDR3 bases: TGTGCCAGCGGCAACCTGGCCACCCAGTACTTC. It yields the protein CASGNLATQYF.

This clone was counted a single time. This chain connects TRBV24-1 to TRBJ2-5; possible D gene TRBD1, 6 bases. This CDR3 has 17 residues. Germline CDR1 and CDR2: KGHDR and SFDVKD. V lost 5 bases and J lost 1, with 19 bases in between. CDR3 sequence (DNA): TGTGCCACCAGTGGGACAGAGGGGCCAGGGGTCCAAGAGACCCAGTACTTC. Amino acid sequence: CATSGTEGPGVQETQYF.

The CDR3 DNA follows: TGTGCCAGCAGCTTTGGCCGCAGCTCCTACGAGCAGTACTTC. Translated, it gives CASSFGRSSYEQYF. This chain connects TRBV5-4 to TRBJ2-7; D uncertain. V lost 2 bases and J 0 bases, leaving 9 bases between the germline ends. The CDR3 has 14 amino acids. Germline V lookup: CDR1 SGHNT, CDR2 YYREEE (reference sequence). Drawing the rest from reference TRBV5-4 and TRBJ2-7, the complete variable domain is ETGVTQSPTHLIKTRGQQVTLRCSSQSGHNTVSWYQQALGQGPQFIFQYYREEENGRGNFPPRFSGLQFPNYSSELNVNALELDDSALYLCASSFGRSSYEQYFGPGTRLTVT.

V and J are TRBV7-2 and TRBJ1-2, with 10 bases identical to TRBD1. This CDR3 has 16 amino acids. The ends lost 3 bases at V and 2 bases at J; junction bases unmatched: 6. The germline gives CDR1 SGHTA, CDR2 FQGNSA. DNA for the CDR3: TGTGCCAGCAGCTTGGGGACAGGGGTCACAAACTATGGCTACACCTTC. This gives the protein CASSLGTGVTNYGYTF.

In the case of this clone: Additional DNA sequences in this sample encode the identical CDR3. The J gene is TRBJ1-1, the V gene TRBV27; possible D gene TRBD1, 6 bases. The CDR3 totals 14 residues. Germline V CDR1 and CDR2: MNHEY, SMNVEV (reference sequence). The V end lost 5 bases, the J end lost 4 bases, and 14 bases lay between the germline ends. CDR3 residues: CASSLLGGGTEAFF. CDR3 DNA sequence: TGTGCCAGCAGTCTCTTAGGGGGGGGCACTGAAGCTTTCTTT.

The J gene is TRBJ2-3, the V gene TRBV6-5; D uncertain. V lost 8 bases, J lost 2 bases, and 17 bases lay in between. This CDR3 is built from 15 residues. Germline lookup yields CDR1 MNHEY and CDR2 SVGAGI. Here the CDR3 DNA reads TGTGCCAGCGCAGTTGCCGCTTTTTCCACAGATACGCAGTATTTT. It encodes CASAVAAFSTDTQYF.

The chain carries TRBV19 and TRBJ1-6; D might be TRBD1 (5 bases). The germline V and J ends were trimmed by 7 bases and 7 bases, with 17 bases remaining between them. The germline gives CDR1 LNHDA, CDR2 SQIVND (reference sequence). CDR3 length: 15 amino acids. The DNA for the CDR3 is TGTGCCAGTACGCAGCGGGGGTCCCCAAATTCACCCCTCCACTTT. Protein: CASTQRGSPNSPLHF.

This clone was observed once. The chain has TRBV18 and TRBJ1-2; unclear D gene. The ends were cut back, 1 base at V and 1 base at J, with 13 bases in the middle. Germline loops: CDR1 KGHSH, CDR2 LQKENI. This CDR3 has 16 amino acids. For the CDR3, the DNA is TGTGCCAGCTCACCACAAGGCGCCAATAGTAACTATGGCTACACCTTC. Residues: CASSPQGANSNYGYTF. The full variable domain, completed using reference TRBV18 and TRBJ1-2, is NAGVMQNPRHLVRRRGQEARLRCSPMKGHSHVYWYRQLPEEGLKFMVYLQKENIIDESGMPKERFSAEFPKEGPSILRIQQVVRGDSAAYFCASSPQGANSNYGYTFGSGTRLTVV.

The J gene is TRBJ1-1, the V gene TRBV5-1, with D possibly matching TRBD1 (6 bases). V lost 4 bases and J 0 bases, leaving 16 bases between the germline ends. The CDR3 runs 16 residues. CDR1 is SGHRS and CDR2 is YFSETQ in the germline V gene. Here the CDR3 DNA reads TGCGCCAGCAGCGGAAAAGGACAGCTAGTGAACACTGAAGCTTTCTTT. This sequence encodes CASSGKGQLVNTEAFF.

This chain connects TRBV11-2 to TRBJ2-2, with 8 bases fitting TRBD2. CDR1 is SGHAT and CDR2 is FQNNGV in the germline V gene. This CDR3 has 16 residues. J gave up 6 bases and V 1 base, and 7 bases lay outside the gene matches. The CDR3 loop reads CASSLGVSGISGELFF. CDR3 DNA sequence: TGTGCCAGCAGCTTAGGCGTTAGCGGGATCTCCGGGGAGCTGTTTTTT.

The V call is TRBV27, the J call TRBJ2-3; D tentatively fits TRBD1 or TRBD2 (6 bases each). The CDR3 runs 12 residues. Trimming stripped 7 bases from V and 4 bases from J, with 9 bases between. The V gene's germline CDR1 is MNHEY and CDR2 SMNVEV (reference sequence). The CDR3 region is CASKGGPDTQYF. In nucleotides, the CDR3 is TGTGCCAGCAAGGGGGGCCCAGATACGCAGTATTTT.

The V call is TRBV6-4, the J call TRBJ2-6; D may be TRBD1 or TRBD2 (5 bases each). The CDR3 totals 17 residues. CDR1 is MRHNA and CDR2 is SNTAGT in the germline V gene. Trimming pared 3 bases from V and 2 bases from J, leaving 14 bases between. The CDR3 DNA is TGTGCCAGCAGTGAACGGGGCGTCTTCACTGGGGCCAACGTCCTGACTTTC. Protein sequence: CASSERGVFTGANVLTF.

About this clone itself: This specimen includes other DNA sequences encoding the same CDR3. The chain recombines TRBV7-9 with TRBJ1-1; D possibly corresponds to TRBD1 (6 bases). The CDR3 has 13 residues. Germline V gene sequence: CDR1 SEHNR, CDR2 FQNEAQ (reference sequence). The V end lost 3 bases, the J end lost 5 bases, and 10 bases lay between the germline ends. The CDR3 loop reads CASSFQGTTEAFF. CDR3 bases: TGTGCCAGCAGCTTTCAGGGGACGACTGAAGCTTTCTTT.

The rearrangement joins TRBV12-3 or TRBV12-4 to TRBJ1-1, with D possibly being TRBD1 (5 bases). Between the trimmed V and J ends, which lost 5 bases and 8 bases, there was a span of 12 bases. The CDR3 extends over 12 amino acids. CDR3 residues: CASSPIDSEAFF. DNA of the CDR3: TGTGCCAGCAGTCCAATAGACAGCGAAGCTTTCTTT.